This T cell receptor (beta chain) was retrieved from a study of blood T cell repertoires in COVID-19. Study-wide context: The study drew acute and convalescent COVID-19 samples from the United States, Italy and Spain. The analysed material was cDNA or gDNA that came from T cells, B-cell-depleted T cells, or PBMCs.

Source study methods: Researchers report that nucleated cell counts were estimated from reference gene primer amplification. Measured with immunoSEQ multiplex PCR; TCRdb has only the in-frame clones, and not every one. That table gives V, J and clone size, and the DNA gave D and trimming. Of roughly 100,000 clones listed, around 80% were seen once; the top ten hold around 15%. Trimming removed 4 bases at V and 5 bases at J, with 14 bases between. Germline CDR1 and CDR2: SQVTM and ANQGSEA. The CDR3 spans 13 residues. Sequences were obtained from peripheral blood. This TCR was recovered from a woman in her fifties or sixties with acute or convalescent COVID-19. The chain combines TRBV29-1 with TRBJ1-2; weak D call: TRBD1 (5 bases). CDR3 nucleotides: TGCAGCGTTGTTACAGGCTCGGAGTATGGCTACACCTTC. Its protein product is CSVVTGSEYGYTF.